This T cell receptor (beta chain) was observed in a study of blood T cell repertoires in COVID-19. Study summary: Sites in the United States, Italy and Spain provided acute and convalescent COVID-19 samples. PBMCs, B-cell-depleted T cells, or T cells were the source of the cDNA or gDNA that made up the material.

Germline V lookup: CDR1 SGHRS, CDR2 YFSETQ. The CDR3 covers 12 residues. Trimming cost V 3 bases and J 5 bases, with 8 bases left between them. Sequencing was performed with immunoSEQ multiplex PCR; in TCRdb, only in-frame clones are kept and a portion is missing. The table shows hundreds of thousands of clones, with around nine tenths occurring only once. The sequenced material came from peripheral blood. The receptor was derived from a man aged 35-49 years with acute or convalescent COVID-19. This sequence joins TRBV5-1 and TRBJ2-5, with unresolved D. The CDR3 DNA reads as TGCGCCAGCAGCTCACGTGGCGAGACCCAGTACTTC. It specifies CASSSRGETQYF.